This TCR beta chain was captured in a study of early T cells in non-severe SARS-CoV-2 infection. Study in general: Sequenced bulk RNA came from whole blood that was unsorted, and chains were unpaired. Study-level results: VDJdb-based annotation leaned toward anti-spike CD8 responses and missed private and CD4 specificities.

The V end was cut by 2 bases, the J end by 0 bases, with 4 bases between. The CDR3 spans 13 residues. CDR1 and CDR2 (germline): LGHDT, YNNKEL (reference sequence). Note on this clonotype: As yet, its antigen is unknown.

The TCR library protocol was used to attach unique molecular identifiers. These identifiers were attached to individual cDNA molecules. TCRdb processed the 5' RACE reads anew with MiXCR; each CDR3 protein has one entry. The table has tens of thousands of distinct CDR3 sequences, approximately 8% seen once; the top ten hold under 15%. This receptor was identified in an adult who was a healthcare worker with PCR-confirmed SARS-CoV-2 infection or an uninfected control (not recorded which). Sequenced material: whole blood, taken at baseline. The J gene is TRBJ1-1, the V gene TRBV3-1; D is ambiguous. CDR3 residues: CASSQFLNTEAFF. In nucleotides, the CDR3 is TGTGCCAGCAGCCAATTCTTGAACACTGAAGCTTTCTTT.